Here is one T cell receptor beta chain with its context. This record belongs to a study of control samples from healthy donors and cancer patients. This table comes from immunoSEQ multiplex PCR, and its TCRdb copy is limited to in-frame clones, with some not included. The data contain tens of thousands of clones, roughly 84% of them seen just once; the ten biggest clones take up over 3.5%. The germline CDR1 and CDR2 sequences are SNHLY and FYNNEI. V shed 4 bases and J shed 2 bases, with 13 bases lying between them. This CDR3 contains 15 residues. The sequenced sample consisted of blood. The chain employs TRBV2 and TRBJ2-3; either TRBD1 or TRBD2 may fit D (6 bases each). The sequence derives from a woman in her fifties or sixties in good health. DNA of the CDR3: TGTGCCAGCAGTGTCGAGAGGGGGGACACAGATACGCAGTATTTT. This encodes CASSVERGDTDTQYF. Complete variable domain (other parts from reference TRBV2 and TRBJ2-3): EPEVTQTPSHQVTQMGQEVILRCVPISNHLYFYWYRQILGQKVEFLVSFYNNEISEKSEIFDDQFSVERPDGSNFTLKIRSTKLEDSAMYFCASSVERGDTDTQYFGPGTRLTVL.